Each of the 15 T cell receptor beta chains below was sequenced from the same sample in a study of regulatory and conventional T cells in RAG deficiency (dated by TCRdb to the late 2010s). Before genomic DNA extraction, regulatory T cells were isolated from blood as CD4+CD25-high CD127-low cells. The library came from the immunoSEQ multiplex PCR assay. TCRdb obtained this table from immuneACCESS and retained in-frame rearrangements with V and J assigned. These tables miss some clones; where compared with another copy, unresolved V genes account for less than half of the shortfall, and the remainder is unexplained. Across this sample there are tens of thousands of clones, with just over 90% seen only once. The ten largest make up over 0.8% of the sample. The same data also went into a second study, on regulatory T cells. As that second study puts it: For the multiplex PCR, 52 forward TRBV primers and 13 reverse TRBJ primers were used, and amplification bias was corrected with both assay-based and computational methods.

Sequencing was performed on Tregs sorted from blood. The receptors stem from a human donor in good health.

This chain uses TRBV5-6 with TRBJ1-2, with D uncertain. Germline CDR1 is SGHDT and CDR2 is YYEEEE. CDR3 length: 13 amino acids. V lost 0 bases, J lost 8 bases, and 11 bases lay in between. The CDR3, as DNA: TGTGCCAGCAGCTTGGCCGCAGGCTTAGGCTACACCTTC. It encodes CASSLAAGLGYTF. Combining the CDR3 with reference TRBV5-6 and TRBJ1-2 gives the whole variable domain DAGVTQSPTHLIKTRGQQVTLRCSPKSGHDTVSWYQQALGQGPQFIFQYYEEEERQRGNFPDRFSGHQFPNYSSELNVNALLLGDSALYLCASSLAAGLGYTFGSGTRLTVV.

This clone has only a few counts. The V and J genes are TRBV4-2 and TRBJ2-3; 12 positions match TRBD2. Germline V gene lookup returns CDR1 LGHNA and CDR2 YNFKEQ. This CDR3 has 20 residues. The V segment lost 1 base and the J segment 0 bases; nucleotides outside the gene matches: 11. CDR3 loop: CASSQGNRLAGAASTDTQYF. The CDR3 nucleotides read TGTGCCAGCAGCCAAGGTAACCGACTAGCGGGGGCCGCTAGCACAGATACGCAGTATTTT.

The chain is built from TRBV19 and TRBJ1-1; TRBD1 might be the D (6 bases). Germline V gene lookup returns CDR1 LNHDA and CDR2 SQIVND (reference sequence). Trimming left V 3 bases short and J 1 base short, with 12 bases between. The CDR3 has 15 residues. Here the CDR3 reads CASSIAGHSNTEAFF. CDR3 nucleotide sequence: TGTGCCAGTAGTATTGCGGGACACTCGAACACTGAAGCTTTCTTT.

This clone has only one observation. The V call is TRBV5-1, the J call TRBJ1-3; perhaps TRBD1 as D (5 bases). The CDR3 runs 13 residues. Germline-derived CDR1 and CDR2 are SGHRS and YFSETQ. Trimming removed 0 bases from V and 11 bases from J, with 12 bases in between. The CDR3 protein is CASSLVAGPPIYF. The CDR3, as DNA: TGCGCCAGCAGCTTGGTAGCAGGGCCCCCCATATATTTT. The variable domain in full, with the rest retrieved from reference TRBV5-1 and TRBJ1-3, is KAGVTQTPRYLIKTRGQQVTLSCSPISGHRSVSWYQQTPGQGLQFLFEYFSETQRNKGNFPGRFSGRQFSNSRSEMNVSTLELGDSALYLCASSLVAGPPIYFGEGSWLTVV.

This clone was counted a single time. This chain joins TRBV2 and TRBJ2-7, with TRBD1 matching over 8 bases. The CDR3 is made up of 13 amino acids. Germline trimming cut 10 bases from V and 0 bases from J; bases unmatched to any gene: 5. The germline V gene encodes CDR1 SNHLY and CDR2 FYNNEI. This CDR3 is CAMPGQASYEQYF. CDR3 bases: TGTGCCATGCCGGGACAGGCCTCCTACGAGCAGTACTTC.

The rearrangement joins TRBV7-2 to TRBJ2-5; maybe TRBD1 (6 bases). CDR1 and CDR2 (germline): SGHTA, FQGNSA. The CDR3 covers 17 residues. Deletions cut 6 bases from V and 2 bases from J, with 22 bases between. The CDR3 protein is CASSRTIGQPQQETQYF. In DNA form, the CDR3 reads TGTGCCAGCAGTCGAACAATCGGACAGCCGCAGCAAGAGACCCAGTACTTC.

The chain recombines TRBV5-4 with TRBJ2-3; TRBD1 matches 7 bases. The CDR3 extends over 16 amino acids. V shed 7 bases, J shed 4 bases, and the junction held 15 bases outside the gene matches. Germline assignment: CDR1 SGHNT and CDR2 YYREEE (reference sequence). As DNA, the CDR3 is TGTGCCAGCGAACCAGGACCGGGACAGCTCCCAGATACGCAGTATTTT. Protein: CASEPGPGQLPDTQYF.

The chain employs TRBV5-4 and TRBJ2-7; possibly TRBD2 for D (5 bases). The germline V and J ends were trimmed by 2 bases and 5 bases, with 14 bases remaining between them. The CDR3 has 14 amino acids. CDR1 is SGHNT and CDR2 is YYREEE in the germline V gene (reference sequence). DNA of the CDR3: TGTGCCAGCAGCTTCGGGGATAGGTCGCACGAGCAGTACTTC. Its translation: CASSFGDRSHEQYF.

This chain joins TRBV5-1 and TRBJ2-5, with a tentative D call TRBD2 (5 bases). The CDR3 sequence is 14 residues long. Germline V lookup: CDR1 SGHRS, CDR2 YFSETQ. Trimming pared 0 bases from V and 5 bases from J, leaving 11 bases between. CDR3 in amino acids: CASSLAQPGETQYF. CDR3 sequence (DNA): TGCGCCAGCAGCTTGGCCCAACCGGGGGAGACCCAGTACTTC.

The chain combines TRBV9 with TRBJ2-3; no clear D. V lost 0 bases to trimming and J lost 0 bases, with 8 bases between them. The germline gives CDR1 SGDLS, CDR2 YYNGEE. This CDR3 is built from 15 residues. The CDR3 nucleotides read TGTGCCAGCAGCGTAGTCCCAACTAGCACAGATACGCAGTATTTT. It yields the protein CASSVVPTSTDTQYF.

The chain recombines TRBV10-3 with TRBJ1-5, with D perhaps TRBD1 (6 bases). Per the germline V gene, CDR1 is ENHRY and CDR2 is SYGVKD. CDR3 size: 13 residues. Trimming removed 4 bases at V and 5 bases at J, with 9 bases between. The CDR3 here is CAISGQADQPQHF. CDR3 in DNA: TGTGCCATCAGTGGACAGGCGGATCAGCCCCAGCATTTT.

The chain employs TRBV6-1 and TRBJ1-1; D gene uncertain. CDR3 length equals 16 residues. V lost 4 bases to trimming and J lost 2 bases, with 17 bases between them. Per germline, CDR1 MNHNS and CDR2 SASEGT. The DNA of the CDR3 is TGTGCCAGCAGTGCCGTTACTGGGAAACTTAACACTGAAGCTTTCTTT. Translating it yields CASSAVTGKLNTEAFF.

This chain uses TRBV4-2 with TRBJ1-2; D not resolved. The V and J ends lost 1 base and 8 bases respectively, with 11 bases between them. This CDR3 has 13 amino acids. Germline CDR1 reads LGHNA; CDR2 reads YNFKEQ. This CDR3 reads CASSQASPKGYTF. The CDR3 DNA reads TGTGCCAGCAGCCAAGCCAGCCCGAAGGGCTACACCTTC.

V and J are TRBV11-2 and TRBJ2-5, with D unclear. Deletions cut 4 bases from V and 5 bases from J, with 8 bases between. CDR3 length equals 12 residues. The germline V gene encodes CDR1 SGHAT and CDR2 FQNNGV. The CDR3 DNA is TGTGCCAGCAGCTGGGAAGGGGAGACCCAGTACTTC. Its protein product is CASSWEGETQYF.

The J gene is TRBJ1-3, the V gene TRBV6-6; tentative D call: TRBD1 (6 bases). The CDR3 consists of 15 residues. Germline V gene lookup returns CDR1 MNHNY and CDR2 SVGAGI (reference sequence). Trimming pared 5 bases from V and 0 bases from J, leaving 11 bases between. CDR3 in DNA: TGTGCCAGCAGTGGGGACATCCTCTCTGGAAACACCATATATTTT. It is translated as CASSGDILSGNTIYF.